The 20 T cell receptor beta chains in this list originate from one sample, sequenced in a study of Graves' ophthalmopathy and Graves' hyperthyroidism. The sequenced template was RNA, covering the TCR beta CDR3 region. The first-round RT-PCR employed HTBI primers together with the Qiagen OneStep RT-PCR kit. A multiplex PCR was then performed as the second round. TCRdb reanalysed the multiplex PCR reads using MiXCR and keeps one entry per CDR3 protein. The sample consists of 350,000 to 400,000 distinct CDR3 sequences, over 15% of them appearing once. The sequenced sample was peripheral blood. These receptors were obtained from a young woman with stable Graves' hyperthyroidism.

This clonotype came up many times. The rearrangement joins TRBV5-1 to TRBJ1-1, with D possibly TRBD1 on 5 matching bases. CDR1 and CDR2 from the germline V gene are SGHRS and YFSETQ. The CDR3 has 12 amino acids. V was clipped by 4 bases and J by 7 bases, with 11 bases between them. This CDR3 reads CASSQDRDEAFF. CDR3 in DNA: TGCGCCAGCAGCCAAGACAGAGATGAAGCTTTCTTT.

This clonotype was counted once. A clone one base away is much larger, so this may be a read error. This rearrangement joins TRBV2 to TRBJ1-2, with D hard to call. Germline V gene sequence: CDR1 SNHLY, CDR2 FYNNEI. The CDR3 loop spans 12 amino acids. The CDR3 here is CASSAKNYGFTF. In DNA, the CDR3 is TGTGCCAGCAGTGCTAAAAACTATGGCTTCACCTTC.

This clonotype was seen at least ten times. The chain has TRBV14 and TRBJ2-7; 10 bases match TRBD1. The CDR3 sequence is 15 residues long. Germline CDR1 SGHDN, CDR2 FVKESK. Trimming took 6 bases from V and 1 from J; bases not matched to a gene: 6. DNA of the CDR3: TGTGCCAGCAGGGACAGGGGGGCTCGATCCTACGAGCAGTACTTC. As protein: CASRDRGARSYEQYF. The entire variable domain, with the rest obtained from reference TRBV14 and TRBJ2-7, is as follows: EAGVTQFPSHSVIEKGQTVTLRCDPISGHDNLYWYRRVMGKEIKFLLHFVKESKQDESGMPNNRFLAERTGGTYSTLKVQPAELEDSGVYFCASRDRGARSYEQYFGPGTRLTVT.

This clonotype was picked up many times. This CDR3 is CASSLVPGFGNQPQHF. In DNA, the CDR3 is TGTGCCAGCAGCTTAGTTCCGGGGTTTGGCAATCAGCCCCAGCATTTT. The chain combines TRBV7-8 with TRBJ1-5; no firm D call. The CDR3 contains 16 residues. Trimming took off 1 base at V and 2 bases at J, with 12 bases between the two ends. Germline V gene data show CDR1 as SGHVS and CDR2 as FQNEAQ.

This clonotype was counted at least ten times. The rearrangement uses TRBV24-1 and TRBJ1-1, with TRBD1 matching over 9 bases. Trimming removed 5 bases from V and 4 bases from J; junction bases left unmatched: 4. This CDR3 is built from 14 residues. In germline, CDR1 is KGHDR, CDR2 SFDVKD. The CDR3 sequence: CATSAADRGTEAFF. The CDR3 DNA sequence: TGTGCCACCAGTGCCGCGGACAGGGGCACTGAAGCTTTCTTT.

The rearrangement links TRBV13 to TRBJ1-1; D call uncertain. Trimming shortened V by 4 bases and J by 11 bases, and 20 bases separated the two germline ends. Germline V gene sequence: CDR1 PRHDT, CDR2 FYEKMQ (reference sequence). The CDR3 runs to 14 residues. The CDR3 is CASSSVPIDAEAFF. The DNA for the CDR3 is TGTGCCAGCAGCTCTGTACCGATCGACGCCGAGGCTTTCTTT.

In its sample, this clonotype was seen many times. This chain uses TRBV13 with TRBJ1-2; D perhaps matches TRBD1 (6 bases). The germline V and J ends were trimmed by 5 bases and 4 bases, with 17 bases remaining between them. This CDR3 is built from 15 residues. Germline V CDR1 and CDR2: PRHDT, FYEKMQ (reference sequence). In nucleotides, the CDR3 is TGTGCCAGCAGCCGCTTTAAGGGGGGTGCCTATGGCTACACCTTC. Translation: CASSRFKGGAYGYTF.

This clonotype occurred many times. A single base separates this from a much larger clone, so it may be a read error. The chain couples TRBV12-3 or TRBV12-4 to TRBJ2-5; 9 bases agree with TRBD1. The CDR3 loop spans 18 amino acids. CDR3 residues: CAGSLTLTGGILRRTQYF. In nucleotides, the CDR3 is TGTGCCGGCAGTTTAACACTAACAGGGGGCATCCTGAGACGGACCCAGTACTTC.

V and J are TRBV9 and TRBJ1-1; 9 bases line up with TRBD1. Germline loops: CDR1 SGDLS, CDR2 YYNGEE. V was clipped by 5 bases and J by 1 base; unmatched bases: 6. This CDR3 region has 15 residues. CDR3 amino acids: CASRGEGQGNTEAFF. The CDR3, as DNA: TGTGCCAGCAGGGGGGAGGGACAGGGGAACACTGAAGCTTTCTTT.

This clonotype was observed many times. The chain is built from TRBV15 and TRBJ1-1; D is uncertain. V was shortened by 0 bases and J by 6 bases, with 14 bases between the two germline ends. The CDR3 length is 15 residues. Germline V gene sequence: CDR1 LNHNV, CDR2 YYDKDF (reference sequence). DNA for the CDR3: TGTGCCACCAGCAGAGATAGGATGGTGAGCGCTGAAGCTTTCTTT. Translating gives CATSRDRMVSAEAFF. The full variable domain, with the rest looked up from reference TRBV15 and TRBJ1-1, is DAMVIQNPRYQVTQFGKPVTLSCSQTLNHNVMYWYQQKSSQAPKLLFHYYDKDFNNEADTPDNFQSRRPNTSFCFLDIRSPGLGDTAMYLCATSRDRMVSAEAFFGQGTRLTVV.

The table lists this clonotype with many counts. The J gene is TRBJ1-2, the V gene TRBV9; D not resolved. V gave up 3 bases and J gave up 7 bases, with 4 bases separating them. In germline, CDR1 is SGDLS, CDR2 YYNGEE. This CDR3 spans 10 amino acids. In DNA form, the CDR3 reads TGTGCCAGCAGCGGCATTGGCTACACCTTC. This gives the protein CASSGIGYTF.

This clonotype was recorded many times. This chain joins TRBV20-1 and TRBJ1-6; unclear D gene. The CDR3 sequence is 13 residues long. The V gene lost 3 bases and the J gene lost 8 bases, with 11 bases spanning the gap. Germline V gene data show CDR1 as DFQATT and CDR2 as SNEGSKA (reference sequence). The CDR3 nucleotides read TGCAGTGCTAGTGGGGATAGGGATTCACCCCTCCACTTT. Translation gives CSASGDRDSPLHF.

This clonotype was seen at least ten times. This chain links TRBV20-1 with TRBJ1-4; D remains ambiguous. Germline values: CDR1 DFQATT, CDR2 SNEGSKA (reference sequence). The V end lost 6 bases, the J end lost 4 bases, and 9 bases lay between the germline ends. The CDR3 has 12 amino acids. For the CDR3, the DNA is TGCAGTGCAGGGAATTTTAATGAAAAACTGTTTTTT. Its protein product is CSAGNFNEKLFF.

This chain joins TRBV25-1 and TRBJ1-2; TRBD1 matches 10 bases. Germline V gives CDR1 MGHDK, CDR2 SYGVNS. The CDR3 runs 14 residues. V trimming: 5 bases; J trimming: 6 bases; junction bases outside the gene matches: 6. The CDR3 nucleotides are TGTGCCAGCAGTCAAACCGGGACAGGGGATGGCTACACCTTC. Its translation is CASSQTGTGDGYTF.

This clonotype was detected ten times or more. A read error may produce the germline difference seen at one junction end. The CDR3 here is CASSDSWAGYEQYF. The DNA for the CDR3 is TGTGCCAGCAGTGACTCCTGGGCGGGTTACGAGCAGTACTTC. The chain combines TRBV6-5 with TRBJ2-7, with D possibly TRBD2 on 5 matching bases. The CDR3 has 14 amino acids. Germline assignment: CDR1 MNHEY and CDR2 SVGAGI.

In this sample, this clonotype turned up many times. The chain carries TRBV2 and TRBJ2-6; D is perhaps TRBD1 (5 bases). The CDR3 runs to 16 residues. With 1 base removed from V and 1 base from J, the gap between germline ends came to 8 bases. The germline V gene has CDR1 SNHLY and CDR2 FYNNEI. CDR3 protein: CASSEDRGSGANVLTF. The CDR3 nucleotides are TGTGCCAGCAGTGAAGATAGGGGTTCTGGGGCCAACGTCCTGACTTTC.

This clonotype was seen ten or more times. J is TRBJ2-4 and V is TRBV12-3 or TRBV12-4, with 9 positions matching TRBD1. The ends lost 2 bases at V and 5 bases at J; junction bases unmatched: 7. The CDR3 sequence is 16 residues long. The CDR3 sequence: CASSLMFRDRENIQYF. The CDR3 coding sequence is TGTGCCAGCAGTTTAATGTTTCGGGACAGGGAAAACATTCAGTACTTC.

This clonotype came up many times. V is TRBV20-1 and J is TRBJ2-2; D ambiguous. The CDR3 is 13 residues long. Germline V gene lookup returns CDR1 DFQATT and CDR2 SNEGSKA (reference sequence). The germline V and J ends were trimmed by 8 bases and 0 bases, with 10 bases remaining between them. The CDR3 nucleotides read TGCAGTACATCGGCCCCGAACACCGGGGAGCTGTTTTTT. It codes for CSTSAPNTGELFF.

This rearrangement joins TRBV10-3 to TRBJ1-1, with unresolved D. V was cut by 0 bases and J by 1 base, with 3 bases left in between. Germline CDR1 reads ENHRY; CDR2 reads SYGVKD. The CDR3 extends over 13 amino acids. The CDR3 DNA sequence: TGTGCCATCAGTGAGTCGACGAACACTGAAGCTTTCTTT. Amino acids: CAISESTNTEAFF.

In its sample, this clonotype was seen a few times. This clone may be a read error of a much larger clone one base away. This chain uses TRBV12-3 or TRBV12-4 with TRBJ1-1; D is ambiguous. CDR3 length: 13 residues. Written as DNA, the CDR3 is TGTGCCGGCAGTTTGAGGTGGAACACTGAAGCTTTCTTT. Protein sequence: CAGSLRWNTEAFF.